The 27 T cell receptor beta chains presented below share a single source sample, sequenced in a study of blood T cell repertoires in COVID-19 (TCRdb year 2020). Library preparation was by the immunoSEQ multiplex PCR assay. The table was pulled from immuneACCESS by TCRdb, which kept in-frame rearrangements only. Such tables lose some clones; where checked, under half of the loss comes from unresolved V genes, and the rest has no known cause. This sample has almost 200,000 clones in its table, and about 85% of those were observed once. The top ten clones comprise 0.85% to 0.95% of the sample. Sequencing was performed on peripheral blood. The origin of the receptors is a man aged 55 to 69 with COVID-19, enrolled during active disease.

The chain uses TRBV3-1 (or the pseudogene TRBV3-2) and TRBJ2-1, with 12 nucleotides matching TRBD2. The germline gives CDR1 LGHDT, CDR2 YNNKEL (reference sequence). CDR3 size: 16 residues. Losses at the gene ends were 0 bases for V and 7 bases for J; bases not matched to a gene: 4. CDR3 bases: TGTGCCAGCAGCCAAGATGGACTAGCGGGGAAAAATGAGCAGTTCTTC. Its protein product is CASSQDGLAGKNEQFF.

The V gene is TRBV6-5, the J gene TRBJ1-5; no firm D call. Trimming shortened V by 2 bases and J by 2 bases, and 10 bases separated the two germline ends. CDR3 length: 15 residues. Germline lookup yields CDR1 MNHEY and CDR2 SVGAGI. CDR3 amino acids: CASSYGGLGNQPQHF. In DNA, the CDR3 is TGTGCCAGCAGTTACGGCGGTCTAGGCAATCAGCCCCAGCATTTT.

The V and J genes are TRBV15 and TRBJ1-6, with a weak D call TRBD1 (6 bases). Germline CDR1 LNHNV, CDR2 YYDKDF (reference sequence). The CDR3 runs 15 residues. V dropped 4 bases and J dropped 9 bases, with 16 bases sitting between them. The CDR3 coding sequence is TGTGCCACCAGCATGGGGGCTAATAAAATTTCACCCCTCCACTTT. It is translated as CATSMGANKISPLHF.

This clone was seen just once. This chain links TRBV5-5 with TRBJ2-5; maybe TRBD2 (5 bases). CDR1 is SGHKS, CDR2 YYEKEE, per germline (reference sequence). The CDR3 loop spans 16 amino acids. Trimming cost V 4 bases and J 1 base, with 17 bases left between them. CDR3 residues: CASSRIGLRSQETQYF. CDR3 bases: TGTGCCAGCAGCCGGATCGGACTTAGATCCCAAGAGACCCAGTACTTC.

V is TRBV5-5 and J is TRBJ1-4; D perhaps matches TRBD1 (5 bases). V lost 4 bases and J lost 8, with 18 bases in between. The length of the CDR3 is 15 residues. CDR1 and CDR2 from the germline V gene are SGHKS and YYEKEE (reference sequence). The DNA of the CDR3 is TGTGCCAGCAGCAACCCGGTCAAGGGGTTGGAAAAACTGTTTTTT. This encodes CASSNPVKGLEKLFF.

The chain combines TRBV18 with TRBJ1-2, with unresolved D. Germline V gene data show CDR1 as KGHSH and CDR2 as LQKENI. Trimming took off 5 bases at V and 0 bases at J, with 22 bases between the two ends. CDR3 size: 18 residues. The chain's CDR3 is CASSAFSARADTNYGYTF. DNA of the CDR3: TGTGCCAGCTCAGCTTTTTCGGCGAGGGCGGATACTAACTATGGCTACACCTTC.

As concerns this clone: Within the sample, other DNA sequences also encode this same CDR3. The chain uses TRBV28 and TRBJ1-2, with 10 bases lining up with TRBD1. CDR3 length equals 14 residues. V shed 4 bases, J shed 4 bases, and the junction held 3 bases outside the gene matches. The germline V gene has CDR1 MDHEN and CDR2 SYDVKM. CDR3 sequence reads: CASSSGTGVYGYTF. The CDR3 DNA sequence: TGTGCCAGCAGTTCCGGGACAGGGGTCTATGGCTACACCTTC.

The gene calls are TRBV19 and TRBJ1-2; D is undetermined. Per germline, CDR1 LNHDA and CDR2 SQIVND (reference sequence). Deletions cut 5 bases from V and 2 bases from J, with 15 bases between. CDR3 size: 15 residues. CDR3 residues: CASSSPTQANYGYTF. The CDR3 DNA reads as TGTGCCAGTAGTTCGCCAACCCAGGCCAACTATGGCTACACCTTC.

The chain uses TRBV30 and TRBJ1-1, with D maybe TRBD1 (5 bases). CDR3 size: 15 residues. Trimming shortened V by 5 bases and J by 0 bases, and 16 bases separated the two germline ends. From germline, CDR1 is GTSNPN and CDR2 SVGIG (reference sequence). The DNA for the CDR3 is TGTGCCTGGGACGGATCTCAGGGCATGAACACTGAAGCTTTCTTT. Translating it yields CAWDGSQGMNTEAFF.

The rearrangement links TRBV6-4 to TRBJ1-2; unclear D gene. Per germline, CDR1 MRHNA and CDR2 SNTAGT. Trimming took off 0 bases at V and 6 bases at J, with 14 bases between the two ends. CDR3 length equals 15 residues. CDR3 DNA sequence: TGTGCCAGCAGTGACTCGAGCGGAGGTCAAAATGGCTACACCTTC. Its protein product is CASSDSSGGQNGYTF.

This rearrangement joins TRBV10-2 to TRBJ2-2; 7 nucleotides match TRBD1. The CDR3 runs 14 residues. Unmatched junction bases numbered 17, after V lost 6 bases and J lost 16 bases. From germline, CDR1 is WSHSY and CDR2 SAAADI. Here the CDR3 reads CASRTGETHRGAFF. Written as DNA, the CDR3 is TGCGCCAGCAGAACAGGGGAGACCCACCGGGGAGCGTTTTTT.

The table lists this clone with a few counts. The chain employs TRBV29-1 and TRBJ1-2; D is perhaps TRBD1 (6 bases). Germline loops: CDR1 SQVTM, CDR2 ANQGSEA. Trimming took 1 base from V and 2 from J, leaving 8 bases between them. CDR3 length: 13 residues. Here the CDR3 DNA reads TGCAGCGTTGAAGGGCAGGGGAACTATGGCTACACCTTC. It translates to CSVEGQGNYGYTF.

This chain links TRBV4-1 with TRBJ2-2; no clear D. The germline CDR1 and CDR2 sequences are MGHRA and YSYEKL. The V end was cut by 1 base, the J end by 2 bases, with 11 bases between. CDR3 size: 16 residues. CDR3 in DNA: TGCGCCAGCAGCCAAGTCAACAGTGCTAACACCGGGGAGCTGTTTTTT. It encodes CASSQVNSANTGELFF.

This clone has more than one count but fewer than ten. The chain carries TRBV19 and TRBJ1-2, with D maybe TRBD1 (6 bases). In germline, CDR1 is LNHDA, CDR2 SQIVND (reference sequence). Trimming pared 8 bases from V and 4 bases from J, leaving 20 bases between. The length of the CDR3 is 15 residues. The DNA for the CDR3 is TGTGCCAGTTTATCCGGACAGAACAACCTCTATGGCTACACCTTC. Its protein product is CASLSGQNNLYGYTF.

The V call is TRBV7-9, the J call TRBJ2-7; 9 bases line up with TRBD1. V lost 5 bases to trimming and J lost 2 bases; unmatched junction nucleotides: 4. Per germline, CDR1 SEHNR and CDR2 FQNEAQ (reference sequence). CDR3 length: 14 amino acids. This CDR3 reads CASSPNRGPYEQYF. CDR3 sequence (DNA): TGTGCCAGCAGCCCCAACAGGGGGCCCTACGAGCAGTACTTC.

CDR3 residues: CASSGGTANYGYTF. CDR3 sequence (DNA): TGCGCCAGCAGCGGGGGGACAGCGAACTATGGCTACACCTTC. V usage is TRBV5-1 and J usage is TRBJ1-2; 7 positions agree with TRBD1. The junction had 5 bases not matched to a gene; V was cut back by 4 bases and J by 2 bases. There are 14 residues in the CDR3. The germline V gene has CDR1 SGHRS and CDR2 YFSETQ.

The CDR3 here is CASSPQGAGTDTQYF. The DNA for the CDR3 is TGCGCCAGCAGCCCCCAGGGGGCGGGCACAGATACGCAGTATTTT. The chain couples TRBV5-1 to TRBJ2-3, with TRBD1 matching 8 bases. The CDR3 contains 15 residues. CDR1 and CDR2 (germline): SGHRS, YFSETQ. V trimming: 4 bases; J trimming: 1 base; junction bases outside the gene matches: 5.

Concerning this clone: Other DNA sequences in the sample encode the same CDR3. J is TRBJ2-1 and V is TRBV18, with a weak D call TRBD2 (5 bases). In germline, CDR1 is KGHSH, CDR2 LQKENI. The V gene lost 1 base and the J gene lost 8 bases, with 6 bases spanning the gap. The CDR3 has 12 residues. This CDR3 reads CASSPLRDEQFF. The CDR3 DNA reads TGTGCCAGCTCACCACTGAGGGATGAGCAGTTCTTC.

This clone has a single count. The CDR3 region is CASSPPPIGNTEAFF. The CDR3 bases are TGTGCCAGCTCACCACCGCCAATCGGGAACACTGAAGCTTTCTTT. The chain combines TRBV18 with TRBJ1-1; no firm D call. V was trimmed by 0 bases and J by 1 base, leaving 9 bases between them. The CDR3 covers 15 residues. Per germline, CDR1 KGHSH and CDR2 LQKENI.

The chain recombines TRBV5-8 with TRBJ1-5, with D unclear. V lost 6 bases, J lost 4 bases, and 8 bases lay in between. The CDR3 totals 12 residues. CDR1 is SGHTS and CDR2 is YDEGEE in the germline V gene. The CDR3 is CASTRLNQPQHF. CDR3 in DNA: TGTGCCAGCACCCGACTGAATCAGCCCCAGCATTTT.

V and J are TRBV28 and TRBJ2-7; 8 nucleotides line up with TRBD2. CDR1 and CDR2 from the germline V gene are MDHEN and SYDVKM. The CDR3 totals 16 residues. The V segment lost 6 bases and the J segment 0 bases; nucleotides outside the gene matches: 10. CDR3 region: CASRTGGFGSSYEQYF. The CDR3 coding sequence is TGTGCCAGCAGAACGGGGGGGTTCGGAAGCTCCTACGAGCAGTACTTC.

The gene calls are TRBV5-1 and TRBJ1-1, with D hard to call. V lost 0 bases to trimming and J lost 0 bases, with 9 bases between them. The CDR3 is 15 residues long. In germline, CDR1 is SGHRS, CDR2 YFSETQ. The CDR3 DNA follows: TGCGCCAGCAGCTTGGATCGGGTTATGAACACTGAAGCTTTCTTT. Translation gives CASSLDRVMNTEAFF.

The genes are TRBV4-2 and TRBJ1-1; the match to TRBD1 covers 9 bases. V gave up 7 bases and J gave up 5 bases; unmatched junction bases: 5. This CDR3 region has 13 residues. Germline loops: CDR1 LGHNA, CDR2 YNFKEQ. CDR3 in DNA: TGTGCCAGCACCGGGACAGGGATAACTGAAGCTTTCTTT. Residues: CASTGTGITEAFF.

The chain couples TRBV4-1 to TRBJ2-7; D gene ambiguous. V lost 2 bases and J 1 base, leaving 9 bases between the germline ends. Germline CDR1 and CDR2: MGHRA and YSYEKL. The CDR3 is made up of 14 amino acids. In DNA form, the CDR3 reads TGCGCCAGCAGCCAACCTCTACGGTCCTACGAGCAGTACTTC. Its translation is CASSQPLRSYEQYF.

V gene TRBV7-6 combines with J gene TRBJ2-2; D is perhaps TRBD1 (5 bases). The V gene lost 2 bases and the J gene lost 2 bases, with 9 bases spanning the gap. CDR1 SGHVS and CDR2 FNYEAQ come from the germline V gene. This CDR3 is 15 amino acids long. The CDR3 region is CASSLMTVNTGELFF. For the CDR3, the DNA is TGTGCCAGCAGCTTAATGACAGTCAACACCGGGGAGCTGTTTTTT. Full variable domain (rest looked up from reference TRBV7-6 and TRBJ2-2): GAGVSQSPRYKVTKRGQDVALRCDPISGHVSLYWYRQALGQGPEFLTYFNYEAQQDKSGLPNDRFSAERPEGSISTLTIQRTEQRDSAMYRCASSLMTVNTGELFFGEGSRLTVL.

This clone was detected a few times. The chain uses TRBV6-5 and TRBJ1-5; unclear D gene. This CDR3 region has 15 residues. Germline assignment: CDR1 MNHEY and CDR2 SVGAGI. With 6 bases removed from V and 6 bases from J, the gap between germline ends came to 18 bases. The CDR3 DNA reads as TGTGCCAGCAGCCGGGCCTCCGAGGGCCTTCAGCCCCAGCATTTT. Translation gives CASSRASEGLQPQHF.

DNA of the CDR3: TGTGCCAGCGGGCGGACAGGTGGTCGGAGGACTGAAGCTTTCTTT. Protein product: CASGRTGGRRTEAFF. The chain recombines TRBV3-1 (or the pseudogene TRBV3-2) with TRBJ1-1; the match to TRBD1 covers 7 bases. Germline V gene data show CDR1 as LGHDT and CDR2 as YNNKEL (reference sequence). V lost 8 bases to trimming and J lost 5 bases; unmatched junction nucleotides: 14. CDR3 length equals 15 residues.